Below are 11 T cell receptor beta chains sequenced from a single sample in a study of blood T cell repertoires in COVID-19. Profiled with immunoSEQ multiplex PCR; TCRdb holds only in-frame clones, not every one. The table lists approximately 210,000 clones, 82% of them singletons. Material: peripheral blood. Receptors were obtained from a woman aged 40 to 49 with acute or convalescent COVID-19.

The chain employs TRBV15 and TRBJ1-6; D gene ambiguous. Germline V lookup: CDR1 LNHNV, CDR2 YYDKDF (reference sequence). Trimming pared 0 bases from V and 5 bases from J, leaving 5 bases between. The CDR3 extends over 14 amino acids. The CDR3 region has the DNA TGTGCCACCAGCAGAGAGCGGGATAATTCACCCCTCCACTTT. Translation: CATSRERDNSPLHF. The whole variable domain, filled in from reference TRBV15 and TRBJ1-6, reads DAMVIQNPRYQVTQFGKPVTLSCSQTLNHNVMYWYQQKSSQAPKLLFHYYDKDFNNEADTPDNFQSRRPNTSFCFLDIRSPGLGDTAMYLCATSRERDNSPLHFGNGTRLTVT.

The chain has TRBV5-1 and TRBJ2-7; 16 bases are a match to TRBD2. Germline CDR1 reads SGHRS; CDR2 reads YFSETQ. J was trimmed by 2 bases and V by 4 bases; bases with no gene match: 6. This CDR3 is 17 amino acids long. The CDR3 loop is CASSPAGLAGGTYEQYF. The CDR3 coding sequence is TGCGCCAGCAGCCCGGCGGGACTAGCGGGGGGGACCTACGAGCAGTACTTC.

CDR3: CASSLGPGNTEAFF. The DNA for the CDR3 is TGTGCCAGCAGCTTAGGTCCCGGGAACACTGAAGCTTTCTTT. J is TRBJ1-1 and V is TRBV7-8, with D uncertain. CDR1 is SGHVS, CDR2 FQNEAQ, per germline. Trimming took off 1 base at V and 1 base at J, with 7 bases between the two ends. The CDR3 spans 14 residues.

This clone was detected only a few times. J is TRBJ2-7 and V is TRBV15; D is possibly TRBD1 (5 bases). Germline V gene data show CDR1 as LNHNV and CDR2 as YYDKDF (reference sequence). Trimming shortened V by 0 bases and J by 2 bases, and 11 bases separated the two germline ends. This CDR3 is 15 amino acids long. CDR3 region: CATSRDRDPTYEQYF. The DNA of the CDR3 is TGTGCCACCAGCAGAGACAGGGATCCGACCTACGAGCAGTACTTC.

This clone was seen only once. J is TRBJ1-4 and V is TRBV5-6; no clear D. V was pared by 3 bases and J by 7 bases, with 16 bases between. Germline CDR1 and CDR2: SGHDT and YYEEEE. This CDR3 has 15 residues. The CDR3, as DNA: TGTGCCAGCAGCTCGGCCGGGTCCGGCGGTGAAAAACTGTTTTTT. Protein product: CASSSAGSGGEKLFF. Using reference TRBV5-6 and TRBJ1-4 for the parts outside the CDR3, the full variable domain is DAGVTQSPTHLIKTRGQQVTLRCSPKSGHDTVSWYQQALGQGPQFIFQYYEEEERQRGNFPDRFSGHQFPNYSSELNVNALLLGDSALYLCASSSAGSGGEKLFFGSGTQLSVL.

This clone was detected only once. The genes are TRBV19 and TRBJ1-1; maybe TRBD1 (5 bases). V dropped 2 bases and J dropped 1 base, with 8 bases sitting between them. The CDR3 extends over 14 amino acids. Germline values: CDR1 LNHDA, CDR2 SQIVND (reference sequence). DNA for the CDR3: TGTGCCAGTAGTATATCAAGGGGGAACACTGAAGCTTTCTTT. This translates into CASSISRGNTEAFF. The full variable domain, with the rest looked up from reference TRBV19 and TRBJ1-1, is DGGITQSPKYLFRKEGQNVTLSCEQNLNHDAMYWYRQDPGQGLRLIYYSQIVNDFQKGDIAEGYSVSREKKESFPLTVTSAQKNPTAFYLCASSISRGNTEAFFGQGTRLTVV.

V and J are TRBV21-1 and TRBJ2-3; TRBD2, the D gene given by the table, was not confirmed from the DNA. TRBV21-1 is deemed a pseudogene. This CDR3 has 16 amino acids. CDR3: CPQQRGGGRRTDTQYF. CDR3 in DNA: TGTCCGCAGCAGCGGGGGGGCGGGAGACGCACAGATACGCAGTATTTT.

V gene TRBV30 combines with J gene TRBJ1-1; 7 nucleotides line up with TRBD1. This CDR3 spans 14 amino acids. The junction had 15 bases not matched to a gene; V was cut back by 3 bases and J by 11 bases. Germline CDR1 is GTSNPN and CDR2 is SVGIG (reference sequence). CDR3 in amino acids: CAWRAHDRVRGAFF. DNA of the CDR3: TGTGCCTGGAGAGCCCATGACAGGGTTCGGGGTGCTTTCTTT.

The chain combines TRBV29-1 with TRBJ2-1; 12 bases map to TRBD2. The CDR3 loop spans 15 amino acids. Germline loops: CDR1 SQVTM, CDR2 ANQGSEA. The V and J ends lost 7 bases and 2 bases, in that order; junction bases with no gene match: 6. In DNA, the CDR3 is TGCAGCGCAGTACTAGCGGGGGGCCCCTACAATGAGCAGTTCTTC. Translation gives CSAVLAGGPYNEQFF.

This chain connects TRBV14 to TRBJ2-1; 8 nucleotides align to TRBD2. The CDR3 is 16 residues long. In germline, CDR1 is SGHDN, CDR2 FVKESK. Trimming cost V 1 base and J 14 bases; bases outside gene matches: 16. This CDR3 reads CASSQAVLAVAPVKFF. The CDR3 DNA sequence: TGTGCCAGCAGCCAAGCGGTACTAGCGGTTGCACCCGTAAAGTTCTTC.

V is TRBV5-1 and J is TRBJ2-1; 13 bases map to TRBD2. The CDR3 runs to 17 residues. Germline V gene data show CDR1 as SGHRS and CDR2 as YFSETQ. V gave up 3 bases and J gave up 2 bases; unmatched junction bases: 5. CDR3 loop: CASSSLLAGGPYNEQFF. In nucleotides, the CDR3 is TGCGCCAGCAGCTCCCTACTAGCGGGGGGGCCCTACAATGAGCAGTTCTTC.